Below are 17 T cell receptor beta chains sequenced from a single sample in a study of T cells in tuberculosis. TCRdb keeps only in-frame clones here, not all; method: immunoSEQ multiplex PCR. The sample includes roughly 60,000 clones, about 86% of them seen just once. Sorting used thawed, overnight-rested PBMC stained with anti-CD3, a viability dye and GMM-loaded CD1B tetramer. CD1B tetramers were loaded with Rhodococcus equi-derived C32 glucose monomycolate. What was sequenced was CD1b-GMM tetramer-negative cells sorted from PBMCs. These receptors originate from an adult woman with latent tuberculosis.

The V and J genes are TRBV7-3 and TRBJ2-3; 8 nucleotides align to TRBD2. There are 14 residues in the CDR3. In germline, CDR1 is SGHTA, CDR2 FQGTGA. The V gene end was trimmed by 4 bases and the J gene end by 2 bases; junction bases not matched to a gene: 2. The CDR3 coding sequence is TGTGCCAGCAGCTCTGGACTAGCCACAGATACGCAGTATTTT. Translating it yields CASSSGLATDTQYF. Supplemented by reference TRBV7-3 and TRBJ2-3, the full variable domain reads GAGVSQTPSNKVTEKGKYVELRCDPISGHTALYWYRQSLGQGPEFLIYFQGTGAADDSGLPNDRFFAVRPEGSVSTLKIQRTERGDSAVYLCASSSGLATDTQYFGPGTRLTVL.

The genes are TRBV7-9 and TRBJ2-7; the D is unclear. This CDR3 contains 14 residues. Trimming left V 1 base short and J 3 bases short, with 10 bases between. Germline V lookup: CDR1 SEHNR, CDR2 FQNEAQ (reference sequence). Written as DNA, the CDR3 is TGTGCCAGCAGCTTAGTATCGTCCTTCTACGAGCAGTACTTC. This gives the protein CASSLVSSFYEQYF.

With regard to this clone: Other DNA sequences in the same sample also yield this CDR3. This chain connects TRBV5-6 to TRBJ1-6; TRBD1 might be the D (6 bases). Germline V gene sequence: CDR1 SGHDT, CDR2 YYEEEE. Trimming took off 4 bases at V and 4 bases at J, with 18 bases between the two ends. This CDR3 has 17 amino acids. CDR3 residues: CASSAGLGQTYNSPLHF. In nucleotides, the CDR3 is TGTGCCAGCAGCGCGGGTCTGGGACAAACTTATAATTCACCCCTCCACTTT.

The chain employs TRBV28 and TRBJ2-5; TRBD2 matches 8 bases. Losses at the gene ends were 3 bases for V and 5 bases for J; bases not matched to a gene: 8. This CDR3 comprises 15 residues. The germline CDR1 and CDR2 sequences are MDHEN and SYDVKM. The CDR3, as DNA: TGTGCCAGCAGTTTCAGGACTAGCCTTGGCGAGACCCAGTACTTC. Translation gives CASSFRTSLGETQYF.

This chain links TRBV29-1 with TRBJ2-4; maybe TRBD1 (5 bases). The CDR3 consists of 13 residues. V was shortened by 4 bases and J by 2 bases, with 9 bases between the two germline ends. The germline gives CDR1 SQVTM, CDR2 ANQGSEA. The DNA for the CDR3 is TGCAGCGTTGCAGGGATCCCCAAAAACATTCAGTACTTC. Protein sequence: CSVAGIPKNIQYF.

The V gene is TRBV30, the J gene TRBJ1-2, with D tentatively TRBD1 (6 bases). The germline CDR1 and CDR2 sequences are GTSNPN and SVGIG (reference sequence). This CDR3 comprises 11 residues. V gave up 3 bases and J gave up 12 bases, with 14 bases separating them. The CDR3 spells CAWRGPKGDTF. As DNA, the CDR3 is TGTGCCTGGAGGGGGCCTAAGGGGGACACCTTC.

In DNA form, the CDR3 reads TGTGCCAGCAGTGAAGCGCCACGGCGGGGCGGGGAGCTGTTTTTT. Its protein is CASSEAPRRGGELFF. The gene calls are TRBV6-1 and TRBJ2-2; D is perhaps TRBD2 (6 bases). This CDR3 has 15 residues. The germline V and J ends were trimmed by 0 bases and 7 bases, with 12 bases remaining between them. Germline-derived CDR1 and CDR2 are MNHNS and SASEGT.

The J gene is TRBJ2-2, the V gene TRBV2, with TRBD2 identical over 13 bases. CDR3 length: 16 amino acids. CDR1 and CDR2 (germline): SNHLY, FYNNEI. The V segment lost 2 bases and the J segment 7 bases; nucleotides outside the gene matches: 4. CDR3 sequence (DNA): TGTGCCAGCAGTGAAACTAGCGGGAGGGCCGGCGGGGAGCTGTTTTTT. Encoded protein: CASSETSGRAGGELFF.

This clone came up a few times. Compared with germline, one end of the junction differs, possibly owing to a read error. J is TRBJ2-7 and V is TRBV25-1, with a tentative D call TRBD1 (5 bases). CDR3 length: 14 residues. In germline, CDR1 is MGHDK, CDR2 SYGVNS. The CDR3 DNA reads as TGTGCCAGCAGTGAACGACAGAGTGGGTACGTGCAGTACTTC. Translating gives CASSERQSGYVQYF.

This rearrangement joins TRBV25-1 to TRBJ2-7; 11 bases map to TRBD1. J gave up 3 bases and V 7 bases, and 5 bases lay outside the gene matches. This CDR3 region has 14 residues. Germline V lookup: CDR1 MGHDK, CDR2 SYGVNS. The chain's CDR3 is CASTKGQGGYEQYF. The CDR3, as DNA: TGTGCCAGCACGAAGGGACAGGGGGGCTACGAGCAGTACTTC.

CDR3 sequence (DNA): TGTGCCAGCAGTGAAAGGGCCGGGACAGGGGTTGAAAAACTGTTTTTT. It specifies CASSERAGTGVEKLFF. The chain has TRBV25-1 and TRBJ1-4, with 10 bases aligning to TRBD1. CDR1 and CDR2 (germline): MGHDK, SYGVNS. The trim removed 2 bases at V and 7 bases at J, leaving 7 bases unmatched. The CDR3 has 16 residues.

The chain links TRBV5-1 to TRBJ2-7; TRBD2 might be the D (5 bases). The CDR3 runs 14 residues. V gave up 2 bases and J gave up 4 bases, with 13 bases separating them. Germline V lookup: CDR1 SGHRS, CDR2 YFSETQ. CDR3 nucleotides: TGCGCCAGCAGCTTCTTCGGGGATAAATACGAGCAGTACTTC. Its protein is CASSFFGDKYEQYF.

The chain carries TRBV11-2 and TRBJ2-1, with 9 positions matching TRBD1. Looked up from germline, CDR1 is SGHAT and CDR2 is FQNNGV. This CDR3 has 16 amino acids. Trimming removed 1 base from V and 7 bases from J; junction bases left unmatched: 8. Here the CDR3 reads CASSLAFGQGWNEQFF. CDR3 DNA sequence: TGTGCCAGCAGCTTAGCTTTCGGACAGGGGTGGAATGAGCAGTTCTTC.

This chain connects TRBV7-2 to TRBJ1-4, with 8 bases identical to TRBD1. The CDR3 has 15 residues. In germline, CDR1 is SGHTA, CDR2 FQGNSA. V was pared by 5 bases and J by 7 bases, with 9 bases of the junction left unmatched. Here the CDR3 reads CASSRQGRGGEKLFF. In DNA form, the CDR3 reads TGTGCCAGCAGCAGACAGGGGCGGGGAGGTGAAAAACTGTTTTTT.

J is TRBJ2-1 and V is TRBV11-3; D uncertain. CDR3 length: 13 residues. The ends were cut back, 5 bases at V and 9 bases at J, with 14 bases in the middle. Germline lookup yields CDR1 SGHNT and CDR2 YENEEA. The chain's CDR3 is CASSPRGRGEQFF. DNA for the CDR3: TGTGCCAGCAGCCCCCGCGGCAGAGGTGAGCAGTTCTTC.

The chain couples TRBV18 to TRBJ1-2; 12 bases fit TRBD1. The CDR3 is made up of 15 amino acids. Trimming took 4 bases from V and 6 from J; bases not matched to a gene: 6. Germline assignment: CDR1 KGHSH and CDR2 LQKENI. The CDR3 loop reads CASSQTGTGGDGYTF. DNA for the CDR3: TGTGCCAGCTCACAAACCGGGACAGGGGGCGATGGCTACACCTTC.

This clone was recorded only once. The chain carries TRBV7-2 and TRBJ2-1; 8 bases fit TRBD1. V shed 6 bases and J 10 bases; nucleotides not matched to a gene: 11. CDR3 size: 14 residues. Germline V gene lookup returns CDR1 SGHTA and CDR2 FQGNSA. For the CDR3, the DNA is TGTGCCAGCAGTCTAGAGCAGGGGGCAGGGGAGCAGTTCTTC. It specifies CASSLEQGAGEQFF.